This T cell receptor beta chain was found in a study of CD8+ T cells in alopecia areata. Study-level background: Severity was scored as percentage of affected scalp area in treated patients.

For this clone: The antigen is unknown.

Sample treatment: oral pan-JAK inhibitor, 5-10 mg twice daily. Findings of the study overall: The study found tofacitinib significantly decreased scalp clonality and expanded CD8+ clones among the top 100. Mice showed clearer TCR sharing than patients did, a gap that was possibly HLA-related.

It was cDNA, reverse transcribed from extracted RNA, that served as the sequencing template. Profiled with immunoSEQ multiplex PCR; TCRdb holds only in-frame clones, not every one. The sample contains approximately 190,000 clones, roughly 50% of which appear only once. Germline lookup yields CDR1 SGDLS and CDR2 YYNGEE. V shed 4 bases and J shed 3 bases, with 14 bases lying between them. CDR3 length equals 14 residues. The sequencing used CD4+ T cells sorted from blood, collected at week 24, from a patient treated with tofacitinib. The clonotype was recovered from a human donor with alopecia areata. The chain is built from TRBV9 and TRBJ2-7; TRBD2 might be the D (5 bases). CDR3 nucleotides: TGTGCCAGCAGCTTCACTCACGGGGACTACGAGCAGTACTTC. Protein: CASSFTHGDYEQYF.